Listed here are 30 T cell receptor beta chains from one sample, sequenced in a study of cytomegalovirus exposure and HLA in healthy donors. This PCR relied on a set of 60 Vbeta primers and 13 Jbeta primers. Clones were sequenced by immunoSEQ multiplex PCR, and TCRdb holds only the in-frame ones, with some missing. Among around 100,000 clones listed, about 68% were seen once. Sequencing was done on a sample of PBMCs. The receptors were sampled from a woman aged 40 to 49 in good health and CMV-seropositive.

The chain couples TRBV5-1 to TRBJ1-3, with TRBD1 matching over 7 bases. This CDR3 comprises 19 residues. Germline CDR1 reads SGHRS; CDR2 reads YFSETQ. Unmatched junction bases numbered 16, after V lost 4 bases and J lost 0 bases. CDR3: CASSRLRQGIGASGNTIYF. The CDR3 DNA sequence: TGCGCCAGCAGCCGCCTCCGACAGGGAATAGGAGCCTCTGGAAACACCATATATTTT.

This rearrangement joins TRBV19 to TRBJ2-7; D may be TRBD1 (6 bases). The CDR3 consists of 14 residues. The V and J ends lost 1 base and 5 bases respectively, with 12 bases between them. Germline CDR1 is LNHDA and CDR2 is SQIVND (reference sequence). The CDR3 nucleotides read TGTGCCAGTAGTATAGTTAGTACAGGGAACGAGCAGTACTTC. This translates into CASSIVSTGNEQYF.

V usage is TRBV7-9 and J usage is TRBJ1-1; D remains unclear. Between the trimmed V and J ends, which lost 1 base and 0 bases, there was a span of 6 bases. The CDR3 spans 14 residues. Germline V gene sequence: CDR1 SEHNR, CDR2 FQNEAQ (reference sequence). The CDR3 DNA is TGTGCCAGCAGCTTAGACGGTATGAACACTGAAGCTTTCTTT. Amino acid sequence: CASSLDGMNTEAFF.

The rearrangement joins TRBV5-4 to TRBJ2-5, with a weak D call TRBD1 (6 bases). Germline CDR1 SGHNT, CDR2 YYREEE (reference sequence). The CDR3 is 13 residues long. V dropped 0 bases and J dropped 14 bases, with 17 bases sitting between them. The CDR3 sequence is CASSLDRVRALYF. CDR3 bases: TGTGCCAGCAGCTTGGACAGGGTACGGGCCTTATACTTC.

This chain links TRBV6-5 with TRBJ2-2, with unresolved D. The CDR3 has 13 residues. The V and J ends lost 6 bases and 1 base respectively, with 6 bases between them. Germline V gene data show CDR1 as MNHEY and CDR2 as SVGAGI. The CDR3 DNA reads TGTGCCAGCAGAGACATGAACACCGGGGAGCTGTTTTTT. This codes for CASRDMNTGELFF.

The chain combines TRBV15 with TRBJ2-3; D might be TRBD2 (6 bases). The CDR3 loop spans 15 amino acids. V was cut by 0 bases and J by 5 bases, with 12 bases left in between. Per germline, CDR1 LNHNV and CDR2 YYDKDF (reference sequence). CDR3 nucleotide sequence: TGTGCCACCAGCAGAGATCGGGTGGGAGGAGATACGCAGTATTTT. It is translated as CATSRDRVGGDTQYF.

The gene calls are TRBV9 and TRBJ2-2; 11 nucleotides agree with TRBD1. V was clipped by 4 bases and J by 4 bases; unmatched bases: 6. CDR1 is SGDLS and CDR2 is YYNGEE in the germline V gene. This CDR3 is 16 amino acids long. The CDR3 protein is CASSPGQGALTGELFF. The CDR3 region has the DNA TGTGCCAGCAGCCCAGGACAGGGGGCCCTCACCGGGGAGCTGTTTTTT.

This clone showed up just once. The CDR3 loop is CASSQPRQGYEQYF. CDR3 coding DNA: TGCGCCAGCAGCCAACCTCGACAGGGCTACGAGCAGTACTTC. The V and J genes are TRBV4-1 and TRBJ2-7, with TRBD1 matching over 7 bases. The CDR3 totals 14 residues. Germline CDR1 and CDR2: MGHRA and YSYEKL. V lost 2 bases, J lost 3 bases, and 4 bases stayed unmatched.

The chain recombines TRBV7-8 with TRBJ1-2; the D gene is possibly TRBD1 (6 bases). Deletions cut 4 bases from V and 0 bases from J, with 18 bases between. The CDR3 contains 17 residues. In germline, CDR1 is SGHVS, CDR2 FQNEAQ. This CDR3 reads CASSSDMGAGANYGYTF. The CDR3 region has the DNA TGTGCCAGCAGCTCCGACATGGGGGCAGGGGCTAACTATGGCTACACCTTC.

This clone was seen a single time. The chain employs TRBV5-1 and TRBJ2-3; TRBD2 agrees at 11 bases. This CDR3 is built from 15 residues. Germline V gene sequence: CDR1 SGHRS, CDR2 YFSETQ. Unmatched junction bases numbered 4, after V lost 5 bases and J lost 2 bases. The CDR3 DNA sequence: TGCGCCAGCAGATATAGCGGGGGGGACACAGATACGCAGTATTTT. Its translation is CASRYSGGDTDTQYF.

The genes are TRBV9 and TRBJ1-5; 8 bases fit TRBD1. The CDR3 extends over 15 amino acids. The germline V gene encodes CDR1 SGDLS and CDR2 YYNGEE. J gave up 4 bases and V 4 bases, and 7 bases lay outside the gene matches. In DNA, the CDR3 is TGTGCCAGCAGCCTCGGGACAGGTAGAAATCAGCCCCAGCATTTT. This encodes CASSLGTGRNQPQHF.

The CDR3, as DNA: TGTGCCACCTTACCCTCAGGTCAGGGTAACCAGTACTTC. It yields the protein CATLPSGQGNQYF. The J gene is TRBJ2-5, the V gene TRBV6-1, with a possible D match to TRBD1 (5 bases). This CDR3 contains 13 residues. V lost 10 bases and J lost 10, with 22 bases in between. Germline assignment: CDR1 MNHNS and CDR2 SASEGT.

In DNA, the CDR3 is TGTGCCAGCAGCCTCAAAATTTTGGGGACAGGGGGTAGTGTCTCTGGAAACACCATATATTTT. Its translation is CASSLKILGTGGSVSGNTIYF. The chain carries TRBV4-2 and TRBJ1-3; 11 positions match TRBD1. Germline values: CDR1 LGHNA, CDR2 YNFKEQ. CDR3 length: 21 residues. Trimming removed 4 bases from V and 0 bases from J; junction bases left unmatched: 17.

This clone was detected only once. V and J are TRBV13 and TRBJ2-7; weak D call: TRBD2 (6 bases). This CDR3 comprises 14 residues. The V gene lost 3 bases and the J gene lost 6 bases, with 15 bases spanning the gap. Germline V CDR1 and CDR2: PRHDT, FYEKMQ (reference sequence). Here the CDR3 reads CASSFGVLGGEQYF. CDR3 nucleotides: TGTGCCAGCAGCTTCGGCGTCCTCGGGGGCGAGCAGTACTTC.

The chain couples TRBV7-9 to TRBJ2-7; perhaps TRBD2 as D (6 bases). The CDR3 runs 14 residues. Trimming stripped 5 bases from V and 2 bases from J, with 13 bases between. Germline values: CDR1 SEHNR, CDR2 FQNEAQ (reference sequence). The CDR3, as DNA: TGTGCCAGCAGCCCCACCACGGGGGCCTACGAGCAGTACTTC. Its translation: CASSPTTGAYEQYF.

The V call is TRBV27, the J call TRBJ2-7; 8 bases fit TRBD1. The CDR3 contains 15 residues. The V gene's germline CDR1 is MNHEY and CDR2 SMNVEV (reference sequence). V lost 0 bases, J lost 2 bases, and 3 bases stayed unmatched. The CDR3 coding sequence is TGTGCCAGCAGTTTATCTAGGACAGGGCCCTACGAGCAGTACTTC. This codes for CASSLSRTGPYEQYF.

The chain employs TRBV2 and TRBJ2-1; 7 positions match TRBD2. This CDR3 comprises 20 residues. J gave up 0 bases and V 4 bases, and 18 bases lay outside the gene matches. The germline CDR1 and CDR2 sequences are SNHLY and FYNNEI. CDR3: CASSVLNIGLVGYSYNEQFF. CDR3 DNA sequence: TGTGCCAGCAGTGTTCTGAATATCGGACTAGTCGGGTACTCCTACAATGAGCAGTTCTTC.

CDR3: CASSLAVRQIMNTEAFF. The CDR3 nucleotides are TGCGCCAGCAGCTTGGCTGTTCGACAGATCATGAACACTGAAGCTTTCTTT. This chain uses TRBV5-1 with TRBJ1-1, with a possible D match to TRBD1 (5 bases). Germline-derived CDR1 and CDR2 are SGHRS and YFSETQ. The V end lost 0 bases, the J end lost 0 bases, and 15 bases lay between the germline ends. The CDR3 consists of 17 residues.

V usage is TRBV6-5 and J usage is TRBJ2-5; no firm D call. CDR3 length: 14 residues. Per germline, CDR1 MNHEY and CDR2 SVGAGI. Written as DNA, the CDR3 is TGTCCCAAACCCCCCTTCCAGAGGCAAGAGACCCAGTACTTC. It codes for CPKPPFQRQETQYF.

This clone was counted between two and nine times. This sequence joins TRBV11-1 and TRBJ1-1, with no clear D. Germline values: CDR1 SGHAT, CDR2 FQDESV (reference sequence). This CDR3 is built from 13 residues. The germline V and J ends were trimmed by 6 bases and 4 bases, with 12 bases remaining between them. The CDR3 is CASRRLGVTEAFF. For the CDR3, the DNA is TGTGCCAGCAGGAGGTTGGGAGTCACTGAAGCTTTCTTT.

J is TRBJ1-1 and V is TRBV5-1, with D maybe TRBD1 (6 bases). Germline values: CDR1 SGHRS, CDR2 YFSETQ. The ends were cut back, 2 bases at V and 3 bases at J, with 17 bases in the middle. The CDR3 is 16 amino acids. CDR3: CASSFPRGDMDTEAFF. The CDR3 DNA follows: TGCGCCAGCAGCTTCCCCAGGGGAGATATGGACACTGAAGCTTTCTTT.

The chain is built from TRBV11-3 and TRBJ2-5, with TRBD2 identical over 8 bases. V trimming: 2 bases; J trimming: 2 bases; junction bases outside the gene matches: 7. Germline V CDR1 and CDR2: SGHNT, YENEEA. The CDR3 consists of 16 residues. The CDR3 here is CASSLSSGSWQETQYF. CDR3 nucleotides: TGTGCCAGCAGCTTATCGAGCGGGAGCTGGCAAGAGACCCAGTACTTC.

V gene TRBV5-1 combines with J gene TRBJ1-1; D remains ambiguous. CDR1 and CDR2 (germline): SGHRS, YFSETQ. The CDR3 length is 14 residues. Trimming cost V 0 bases and J 0 bases, with 6 bases left between them. CDR3 region: CASSLGSMNTEAFF. The CDR3 DNA follows: TGCGCCAGCAGCTTGGGCAGTATGAACACTGAAGCTTTCTTT.

This clone was detected only a few times. CDR3 bases: TGTGCCAGCAGCTTTGGAAATAGCGGGGGGCGAGAGACCCAGTACTTC. Translated: CASSFGNSGGRETQYF. This chain connects TRBV11-2 to TRBJ2-5; 10 bases align to TRBD2. Unmatched junction bases numbered 8, after V lost 3 bases and J lost 4 bases. CDR3 length: 16 amino acids. Germline V gene data show CDR1 as SGHAT and CDR2 as FQNNGV.

The chain carries TRBV9 and TRBJ2-1; 7 bases are a match to TRBD1. The CDR3 contains 15 residues. The germline gives CDR1 SGDLS, CDR2 YYNGEE. Trimming removed 1 base from V and 3 bases from J; junction bases left unmatched: 4. The CDR3 nucleotides are TGTGCCAGCAGCGTACTCACAGGGGTCTACAATGAGCAGTTCTTC. It encodes CASSVLTGVYNEQFF.

This clone was recorded only once. The chain combines TRBV5-1 with TRBJ2-1; 8 bases match TRBD2. V lost 5 bases, J lost 0 bases, and 10 bases stayed unmatched. Germline V gene data show CDR1 as SGHRS and CDR2 as YFSETQ. This CDR3 spans 17 amino acids. The CDR3 coding sequence is TGCGCCAGCAGTGGCGGGAGGACCGGCTCCTCCTACAATGAGCAGTTCTTC. This gives the protein CASSGGRTGSSYNEQFF. Looking up the rest from reference TRBV5-1 and TRBJ2-1 gives the full variable domain: KAGVTQTPRYLIKTRGQQVTLSCSPISGHRSVSWYQQTPGQGLQFLFEYFSETQRNKGNFPGRFSGRQFSNSRSEMNVSTLELGDSALYLCASSGGRTGSSYNEQFFGPGTRLTVL.

The chain is built from TRBV2 and TRBJ2-3; tentatively, D is TRBD2 (5 bases). In germline, CDR1 is SNHLY, CDR2 FYNNEI. CDR3 length equals 11 residues. Trimming shortened V by 7 bases and J by 6 bases, and 8 bases separated the two germline ends. Here the CDR3 reads CASKAADTQYF. CDR3 DNA: TGTGCCAGCAAAGCGGCGGATACGCAGTATTTT.

The chain employs TRBV29-1 and TRBJ2-7; 9 bases map to TRBD1. The CDR3 runs 14 residues. Germline V gene lookup returns CDR1 SQVTM and CDR2 ANQGSEA. Trimming removed 6 bases from V and 2 bases from J; junction bases left unmatched: 8. CDR3 nucleotide sequence: TGCAGCGTCCACAGGGGGCTGGGGACCTACGAGCAGTACTTC. This translates into CSVHRGLGTYEQYF.

Written as DNA, the CDR3 is TGTGCCAGCCTGTCGGGGGGGCCGTACAATGAGCAGTTCTTC. This codes for CASLSGGPYNEQFF. This rearrangement joins TRBV7-2 to TRBJ2-1, with 8 bases lining up with TRBD2. CDR3 length equals 14 residues. V was clipped by 8 bases and J by 4 bases; unmatched bases: 7. CDR1 and CDR2 (germline): SGHTA, FQGNSA.

The chain combines TRBV15 with TRBJ1-1; 12 bases are a match to TRBD1. This CDR3 contains 16 residues. CDR1 LNHNV and CDR2 YYDKDF come from the germline V gene (reference sequence). Trimming removed 3 bases from V and 5 bases from J; junction bases left unmatched: 7. In nucleotides, the CDR3 is TGTGCCACCAGCAGCCCGGGACAGGGGGCAAGAACTGAAGCTTTCTTT. It codes for CATSSPGQGARTEAFF.